This T cell receptor (beta chain) is drawn from a study of blood T cell repertoires in COVID-19. For the study at large: T cells, B-cell-depleted T cells, or PBMCs provided the cDNA or gDNA that served as material.

CDR1 SGHRS and CDR2 YFSETQ come from the germline V gene. The CDR3 loop spans 14 amino acids. With 4 bases removed from V and 0 bases from J, the gap between germline ends came to 7 bases. Individuals drawn from about two dozen US areas were roughly 18 to 95 years old. The assay was immunoSEQ multiplex PCR, and TCRdb's table has in-frame clones only and misses some. The sample contains 200,000 to 250,000 clones, about 90% of which appear only once. The chain combines TRBV5-1 with TRBJ1-4; D is uncertain. The material sequenced was PBMCs or T cells enriched from blood (not recorded which). The TCR originated in a woman aged 30 to 39 who had been exposed to COVID-19. CDR3 sequence (DNA): TGCGCCAGCAGCCTCGGTGCAACTAATGAAAAACTGTTTTTT. This sequence encodes CASSLGATNEKLFF.